One sample yielded the 13 T cell receptor beta chains listed below, sequenced in a study of blood T cell repertoires in COVID-19. Sequencing was performed with immunoSEQ multiplex PCR; in TCRdb, only in-frame clones are kept and a portion is missing. The sample records about 240,000 clones, 85% to 90% being singletons. The sample was peripheral blood. These receptors all stem from a woman in her 70s with active or convalescent COVID-19.

V gene TRBV3-1 (or the pseudogene TRBV3-2) combines with J gene TRBJ2-2; D is unclear. The CDR3 spans 13 residues. Germline CDR1 LGHDT, CDR2 YNNKEL (reference sequence). Trimming took 11 bases from V and 0 from J, leaving 10 bases between them. This chain's CDR3 is CALLSANTGELFF. The CDR3 nucleotides are TGTGCCCTGCTGAGCGCGAACACCGGGGAGCTGTTTTTT.

The chain is built from TRBV27 and TRBJ2-7; D gene unclear. Per the germline V gene, CDR1 is MNHEY and CDR2 is SMNVEV (reference sequence). With 2 bases removed from V and 2 bases from J, the gap between germline ends came to 13 bases. The CDR3 is made up of 15 amino acids. CDR3 amino acids: CASSLMVGRTYEQYF. The CDR3 bases are TGTGCCAGCAGTTTAATGGTCGGCAGGACCTACGAGCAGTACTTC.

With regard to this clone: Other DNA variants within this sample encode the same CDR3. The rearrangement joins TRBV6-5 to TRBJ1-1; weak D call: TRBD1 (5 bases). CDR3 length: 13 amino acids. The germline V gene encodes CDR1 MNHEY and CDR2 SVGAGI. Trimming cost V 2 bases and J 4 bases, with 8 bases left between them. CDR3 loop: CASSYGQGTEAFF. The CDR3 DNA reads as TGTGCCAGCAGTTACGGCCAGGGCACTGAAGCTTTCTTT.

The V and J genes are TRBV5-1 and TRBJ1-1, with D perhaps matching TRBD1 (6 bases). This CDR3 has 17 residues. Per the germline V gene, CDR1 is SGHRS and CDR2 is YFSETQ. V was pared by 4 bases and J by 6 bases, with 25 bases between. CDR3 residues: CASSIGDNRANLAEAFF. The CDR3 DNA is TGCGCCAGCAGCATCGGGGACAATAGAGCTAATTTGGCTGAAGCTTTCTTT.

V usage is TRBV9 and J usage is TRBJ1-5; weak D call: TRBD1 (5 bases). Germline V gives CDR1 SGDLS, CDR2 YYNGEE. The CDR3 contains 17 residues. V was pared by 3 bases and J by 0 bases, with 16 bases between. CDR3 nucleotides: TGTGCCAGCAGCGCTTCACAGGCCCTTAATAGCAATCAGCCCCAGCATTTT. Its protein product is CASSASQALNSNQPQHF.

The rearrangement uses TRBV11-2 and TRBJ1-2; D is possibly TRBD1 (6 bases). V was pared by 5 bases and J by 8 bases, with 21 bases between. Per germline, CDR1 SGHAT and CDR2 FQNNGV. The CDR3 runs to 15 residues. The CDR3 DNA sequence: TGTGCCAGCAGCCTACCAGGGCCCAAGGGGGACGGCTACACCTTC. Protein product: CASSLPGPKGDGYTF.

This clone has only one observation. The V call is TRBV7-8, the J call TRBJ2-1; tentatively, D is TRBD2 (7 bases). This CDR3 has 15 residues. Germline V gene lookup returns CDR1 SGHVS and CDR2 FQNEAQ. V lost 5 bases and J 1 base, leaving 12 bases between the germline ends. The DNA for the CDR3 is TGTGCCAGCAGCCTCGGGGGGCCTTCCTACAATGAGCAGTTCTTC. Encoded protein: CASSLGGPSYNEQFF.

The V gene is TRBV7-6, the J gene TRBJ2-7; 10 positions match TRBD2. The germline V gene has CDR1 SGHVS and CDR2 FNYEAQ. CDR3 size: 17 residues. V shed 2 bases, J shed 1 base, and the junction held 8 bases outside the gene matches. Here the CDR3 DNA reads TGTGCCAGCAGCTTATATCCCAGCGGGGGGGTGTCCTACGAGCAGTACTTC. Translating gives CASSLYPSGGVSYEQYF.

The chain joins TRBV5-1 to TRBJ1-1; TRBD1 is a possible D gene (5 bases). V lost 4 bases, J lost 0 bases, and 16 bases lay in between. This CDR3 region has 16 residues. In germline, CDR1 is SGHRS, CDR2 YFSETQ. The CDR3 DNA sequence: TGCGCCAGCAGCACCCTGGGCGGGACCTTGAACACTGAAGCTTTCTTT. Translated, it gives CASSTLGGTLNTEAFF.

J is TRBJ2-2 and V is TRBV10-3; 8 bases agree with TRBD2. From germline, CDR1 is ENHRY and CDR2 SYGVKD. V lost 4 bases to trimming and J lost 6 bases; unmatched junction nucleotides: 4. This CDR3 has 14 residues. The CDR3 nucleotides are TGTGCCATCAGTGTTGAAGCGGGGGCCGGGGAGCTGTTTTTT. Its protein is CAISVEAGAGELFF.

The chain employs TRBV27 and TRBJ1-2; tentative D call: TRBD1 (5 bases). CDR1 and CDR2 from the germline V gene are MNHEY and SMNVEV (reference sequence). The V end lost 6 bases, the J end lost 4 bases, and 12 bases lay between the germline ends. The CDR3 has 13 residues. CDR3 sequence (DNA): TGTGCCAGCAGGCGGGGGGAGATCTATGGCTACACCTTC. It specifies CASRRGEIYGYTF.

The V and J genes are TRBV7-2 and TRBJ2-5, with a possible D match to TRBD2 (6 bases). The CDR3 runs to 16 residues. Germline CDR1 SGHTA, CDR2 FQGNSA. V was trimmed by 2 bases and J by 0 bases, leaving 13 bases between them. CDR3 protein: CASSLSRGKYQETQYF. CDR3 DNA: TGTGCCAGCAGCTTAAGTCGGGGGAAGTACCAAGAGACCCAGTACTTC.

The gene calls are TRBV2 and TRBJ1-6; 12 positions match TRBD1. Germline loops: CDR1 SNHLY, CDR2 FYNNEI. The CDR3 consists of 15 residues. Germline trimming cut 6 bases from V and 10 bases from J; bases unmatched to any gene: 7. The CDR3 DNA reads TGTGCCAGCAGAGGGGACAGGGGGCGAGAATCACCCCTCCACTTT. Amino acids: CASRGDRGRESPLHF.